This TCR beta chain was profiled in a study of CD8 T cells in Susac syndrome. Reverse transcription of about 0.5 to 1 ug RNA was carried out with random hexamers. A multiplex approach, immunoSEQ multiplex PCR, amplified TCR beta CDR3 across 54 Vbeta and 13 Jbeta. TCRdb used MiXCR to reprocess the immunoSEQ multiplex PCR reads, holding one entry per CDR3 protein. This table has approximately 25,000 distinct CDR3 sequences, approximately 92% appearing once. Germline V gene data show CDR1 as MDHEN and CDR2 as SYDVKM. V was shortened by 7 bases and J by 4 bases, with 16 bases between the two germline ends. The CDR3 has 14 amino acids.

The TCR originated in a human donor with Susac syndrome. The chain uses TRBV28 and TRBJ1-1, with unresolved D. Sequenced input: CD8+ T cells from PBMCs. The DNA for the CDR3 is TGTGCCAGCACAGTCCTTAAAGCAAGCACTGAAGCTTTCTTT. Protein sequence: CASTVLKASTEAFF.